The entry that follows covers one T cell receptor (beta chain) sequence. In the original analysis: The assay estimated nucleated cells by amplifying reference gene primers. Here immunoSEQ multiplex PCR was the method, and the copy in TCRdb shows in-frame clones only, minus some. The DNA gave D and trimming, while V, J and clone size come from that table. The table has 61,000 or so clones, almost 90% seen once. The data belong to a study of blood T cell repertoires in COVID-19. Study at large: Nucleic acid was either cDNA or gDNA, and it came from T cells, B-cell-depleted T cells, or PBMCs.

The V gene's germline CDR1 is MGHRA and CDR2 YSYEKL. Trimming pared 1 base from V and 5 bases from J, leaving 11 bases between. This CDR3 has 14 amino acids. The material sequenced was peripheral blood. This receptor was taken from a woman in her forties or fifties with active or convalescent COVID-19. The chain joins TRBV4-1 to TRBJ1-1, with D uncertain. The CDR3 DNA sequence: TGCGCCAGCAGCCAAGTATACGGAGAAACTGAAGCTTTCTTT. Amino acids: CASSQVYGETEAFF.